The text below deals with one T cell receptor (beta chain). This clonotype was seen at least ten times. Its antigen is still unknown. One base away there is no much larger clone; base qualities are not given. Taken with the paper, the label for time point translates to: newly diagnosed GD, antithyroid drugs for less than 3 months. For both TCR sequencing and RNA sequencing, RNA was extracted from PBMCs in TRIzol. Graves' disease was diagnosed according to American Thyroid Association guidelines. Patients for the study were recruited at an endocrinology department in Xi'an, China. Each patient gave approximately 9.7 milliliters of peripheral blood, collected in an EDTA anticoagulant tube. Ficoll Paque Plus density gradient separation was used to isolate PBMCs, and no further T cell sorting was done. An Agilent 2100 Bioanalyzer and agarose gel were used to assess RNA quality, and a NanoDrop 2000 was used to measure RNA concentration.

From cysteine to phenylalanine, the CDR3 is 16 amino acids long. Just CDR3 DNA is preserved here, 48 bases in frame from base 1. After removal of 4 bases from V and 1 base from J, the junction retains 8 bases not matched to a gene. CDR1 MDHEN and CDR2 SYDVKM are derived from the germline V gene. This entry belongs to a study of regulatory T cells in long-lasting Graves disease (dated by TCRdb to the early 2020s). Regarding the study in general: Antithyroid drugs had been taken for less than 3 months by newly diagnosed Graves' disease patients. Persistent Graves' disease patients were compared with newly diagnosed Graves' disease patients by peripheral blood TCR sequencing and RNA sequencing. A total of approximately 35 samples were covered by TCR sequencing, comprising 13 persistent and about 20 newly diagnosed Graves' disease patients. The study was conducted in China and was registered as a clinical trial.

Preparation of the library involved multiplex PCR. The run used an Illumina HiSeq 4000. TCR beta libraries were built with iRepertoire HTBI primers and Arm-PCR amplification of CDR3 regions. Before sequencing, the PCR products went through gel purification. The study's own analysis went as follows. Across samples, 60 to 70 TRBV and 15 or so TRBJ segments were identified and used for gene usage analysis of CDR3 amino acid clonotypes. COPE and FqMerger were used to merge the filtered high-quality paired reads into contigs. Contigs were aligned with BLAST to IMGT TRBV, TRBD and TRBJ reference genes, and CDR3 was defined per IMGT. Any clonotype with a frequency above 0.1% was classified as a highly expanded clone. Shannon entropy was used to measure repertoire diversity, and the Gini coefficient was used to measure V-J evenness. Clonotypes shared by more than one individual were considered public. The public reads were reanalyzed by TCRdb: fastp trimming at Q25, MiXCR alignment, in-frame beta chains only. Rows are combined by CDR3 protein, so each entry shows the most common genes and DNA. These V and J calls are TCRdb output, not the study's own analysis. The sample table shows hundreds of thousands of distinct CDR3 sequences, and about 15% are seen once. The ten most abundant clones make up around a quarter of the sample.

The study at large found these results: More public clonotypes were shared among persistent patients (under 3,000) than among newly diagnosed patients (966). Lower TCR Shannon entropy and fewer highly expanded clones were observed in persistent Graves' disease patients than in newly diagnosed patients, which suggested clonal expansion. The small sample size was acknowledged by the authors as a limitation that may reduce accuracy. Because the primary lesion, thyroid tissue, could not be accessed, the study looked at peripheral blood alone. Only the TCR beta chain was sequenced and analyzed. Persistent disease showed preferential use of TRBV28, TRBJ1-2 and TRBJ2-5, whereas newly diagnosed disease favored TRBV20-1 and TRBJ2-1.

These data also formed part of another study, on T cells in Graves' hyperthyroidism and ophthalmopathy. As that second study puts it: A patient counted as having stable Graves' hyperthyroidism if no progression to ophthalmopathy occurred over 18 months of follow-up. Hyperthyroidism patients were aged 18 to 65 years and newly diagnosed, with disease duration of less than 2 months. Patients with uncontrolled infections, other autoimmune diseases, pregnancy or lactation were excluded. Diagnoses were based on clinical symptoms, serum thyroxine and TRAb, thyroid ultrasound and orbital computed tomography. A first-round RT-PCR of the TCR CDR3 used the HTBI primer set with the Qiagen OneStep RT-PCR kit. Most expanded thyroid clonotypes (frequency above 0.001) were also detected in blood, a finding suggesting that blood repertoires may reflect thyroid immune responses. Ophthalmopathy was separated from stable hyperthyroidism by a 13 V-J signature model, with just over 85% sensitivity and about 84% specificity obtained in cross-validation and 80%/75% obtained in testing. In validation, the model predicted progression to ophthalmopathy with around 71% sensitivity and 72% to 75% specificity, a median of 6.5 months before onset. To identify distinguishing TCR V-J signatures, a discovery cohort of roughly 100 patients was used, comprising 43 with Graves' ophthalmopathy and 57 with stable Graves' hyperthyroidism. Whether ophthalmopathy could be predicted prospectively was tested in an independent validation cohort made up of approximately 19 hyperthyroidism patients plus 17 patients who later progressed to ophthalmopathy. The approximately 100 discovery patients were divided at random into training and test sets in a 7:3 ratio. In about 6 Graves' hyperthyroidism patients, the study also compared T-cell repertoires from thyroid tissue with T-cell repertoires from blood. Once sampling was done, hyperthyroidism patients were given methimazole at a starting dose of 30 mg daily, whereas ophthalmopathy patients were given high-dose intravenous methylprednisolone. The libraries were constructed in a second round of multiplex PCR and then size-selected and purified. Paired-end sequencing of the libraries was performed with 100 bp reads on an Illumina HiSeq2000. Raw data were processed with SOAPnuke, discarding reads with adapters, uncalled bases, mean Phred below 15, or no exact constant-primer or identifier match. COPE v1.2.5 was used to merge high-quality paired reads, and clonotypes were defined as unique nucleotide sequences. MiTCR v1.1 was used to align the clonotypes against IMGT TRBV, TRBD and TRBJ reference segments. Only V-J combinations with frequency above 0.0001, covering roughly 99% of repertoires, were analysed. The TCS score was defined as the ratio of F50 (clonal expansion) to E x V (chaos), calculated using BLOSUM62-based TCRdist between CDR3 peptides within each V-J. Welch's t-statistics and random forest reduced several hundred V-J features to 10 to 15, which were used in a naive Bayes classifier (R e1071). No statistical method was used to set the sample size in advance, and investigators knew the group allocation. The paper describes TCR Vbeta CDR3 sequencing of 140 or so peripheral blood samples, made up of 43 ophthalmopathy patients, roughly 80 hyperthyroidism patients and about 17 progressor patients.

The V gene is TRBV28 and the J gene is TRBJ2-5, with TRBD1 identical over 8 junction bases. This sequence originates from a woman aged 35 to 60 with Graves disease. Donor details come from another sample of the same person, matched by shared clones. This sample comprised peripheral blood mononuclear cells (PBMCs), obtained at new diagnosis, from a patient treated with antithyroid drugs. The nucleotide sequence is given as TGTGCCAGCAGTTACAGAATAACAGGGGGCCAAGAGACCCAGTACTTC. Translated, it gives CASSYRITGGQETQYF.